The source of this T cell receptor (beta chain) is a study of graft-versus-host responses after intestinal transplantation. At the level of the study: After anti-thymocyte globulin induction, recipients took tacrolimus and steroids for two to three years.

Processing was applied to graft tissue in order to liberate intraepithelial and lamina propria lymphocytes. Germline CDR1 MNHNS, CDR2 SASEGT. V lost 5 bases, J lost 1 base, and 8 bases lay in between. This CDR3 region has 14 residues. The table came from immunoSEQ multiplex PCR; TCRdb's copy has only in-frame clones and leaves some out. The repertoire holds about 14,000 clones, under 85% seen once, with roughly 3.9% in the top ten. This material consisted of ileum tissue, taken 27 days after intestinal transplant. The TCR comes from a human patient who received an intestinal transplant, so some T cells may come from the graft donor. The rearrangement uses TRBV6-1 and TRBJ2-2; a possible D gene is TRBD1 (5 bases). For the CDR3, the DNA is TGTGCCAGCAGTTGGGGCGGGAACACCGGGGAGCTGTTTTTT. Its translation: CASSWGGNTGELFF.